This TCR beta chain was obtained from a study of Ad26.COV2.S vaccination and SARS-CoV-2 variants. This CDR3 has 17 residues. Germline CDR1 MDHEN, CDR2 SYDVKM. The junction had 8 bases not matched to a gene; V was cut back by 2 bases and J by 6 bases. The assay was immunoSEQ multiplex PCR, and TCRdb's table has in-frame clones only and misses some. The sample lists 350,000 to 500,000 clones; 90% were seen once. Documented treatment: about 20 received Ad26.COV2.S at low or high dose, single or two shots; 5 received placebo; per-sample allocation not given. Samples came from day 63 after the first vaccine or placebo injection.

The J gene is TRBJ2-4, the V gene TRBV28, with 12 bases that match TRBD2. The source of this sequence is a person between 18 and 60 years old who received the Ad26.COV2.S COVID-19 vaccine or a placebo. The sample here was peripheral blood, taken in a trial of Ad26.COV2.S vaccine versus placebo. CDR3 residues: CASSLPRLAGAVNIQYF. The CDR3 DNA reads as TGTGCCAGCAGTTTACCCCGACTAGCGGGAGCGGTAAACATTCAGTACTTC.